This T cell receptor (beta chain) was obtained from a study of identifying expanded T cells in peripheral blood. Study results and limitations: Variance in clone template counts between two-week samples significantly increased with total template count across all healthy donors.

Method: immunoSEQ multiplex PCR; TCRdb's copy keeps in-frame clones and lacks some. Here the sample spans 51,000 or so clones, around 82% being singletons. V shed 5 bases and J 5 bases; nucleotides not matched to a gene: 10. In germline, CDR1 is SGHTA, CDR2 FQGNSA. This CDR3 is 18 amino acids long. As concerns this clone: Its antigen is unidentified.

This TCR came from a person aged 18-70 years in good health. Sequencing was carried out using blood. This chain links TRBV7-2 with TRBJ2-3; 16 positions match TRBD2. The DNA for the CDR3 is TGTGCCAGCAGCGTAGGGACTAGCGGGAGGGCCAGGAGAGATACGCAGTATTTT. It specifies CASSVGTSGRARRDTQYF.